This T cell receptor beta chain appears in the sequencing data of a study of T cell clonality in common variable immunodeficiency. Study results and caveats: In common variable immunodeficiency, TCR beta chains reportedly carried fewer deletions and N-nucleotide insertions.

There are many counts of this clone. The antigen is undetermined. The missing CDR3 end, 3 residues past where the read stops, is filled in from the germline J gene. V was cut by 6 bases and J by 3 bases, with 17 bases left in between. Germline V gives CDR1 DFQATT, CDR2 SNEGSKA (reference sequence). The length of the CDR3 is 14 residues. Sequencing was performed with immunoSEQ multiplex PCR; in TCRdb, only in-frame clones are kept and a portion is missing. The data show approximately 20,000 clones, with none appearing a single time. This sequence was found in a human donor with common variable immunodeficiency. This sequence joins TRBV20-1 and TRBJ1-2, with TRBD1 as a possible D gene (5 bases). Material: peripheral blood mononuclear cells. The CDR3 loop is CSAPGRGDDYGYTF. CDR3 DNA, as far as it was read: TGCAGTGCCCCCGGGCGGGGGGACGACTATGGC.